In its sample, the clone carrying this T cell receptor (beta chain) was seen many times. No antigen is known for it. The data derive from a study of T cell repertoires in cytomegalovirus infection. Findings of the study overall: There were carriers of CMV plus the relevant HLA, and cumulative public TCR beta family frequency identified them.

This CDR3 spans 14 amino acids. Germline CDR1 SGHTA, CDR2 FQGNSA. Trimming pared 5 bases from V and 4 bases from J, leaving 15 bases between. In TCRdb, the reads were re-called with MiXCR into one record per CDR3 protein. The data show a few hundred thousand distinct CDR3 sequences, 15% to 20% seen once. The chain couples TRBV7-2 to TRBJ2-7; either TRBD1 or TRBD2 may fit D (5 bases each). Material for sequencing was PBMCs. This TCR was recovered from a human donor in good health (CMV status not recorded). Some clones in this sample may be carry-over from other donors' samples. CDR3 protein: CASSLRPGRYEQYF. The DNA of the CDR3 is TGTGCCAGCAGCCTTCGACCGGGGCGGTACGAGCAGTACTTC.